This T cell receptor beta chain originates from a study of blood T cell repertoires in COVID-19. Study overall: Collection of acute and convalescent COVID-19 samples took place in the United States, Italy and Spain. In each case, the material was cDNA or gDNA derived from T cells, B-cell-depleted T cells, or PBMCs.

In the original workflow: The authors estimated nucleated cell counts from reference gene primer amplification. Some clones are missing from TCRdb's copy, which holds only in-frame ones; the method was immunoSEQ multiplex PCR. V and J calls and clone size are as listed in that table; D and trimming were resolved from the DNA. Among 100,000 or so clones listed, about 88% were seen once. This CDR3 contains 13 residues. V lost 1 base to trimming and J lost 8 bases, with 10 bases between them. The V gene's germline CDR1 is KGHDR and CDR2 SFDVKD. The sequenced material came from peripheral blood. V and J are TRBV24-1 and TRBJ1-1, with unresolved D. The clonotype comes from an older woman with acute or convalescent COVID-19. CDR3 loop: CATSDFSGGEAFF. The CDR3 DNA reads TGTGCCACCAGTGATTTTTCGGGAGGGGAAGCTTTCTTT.